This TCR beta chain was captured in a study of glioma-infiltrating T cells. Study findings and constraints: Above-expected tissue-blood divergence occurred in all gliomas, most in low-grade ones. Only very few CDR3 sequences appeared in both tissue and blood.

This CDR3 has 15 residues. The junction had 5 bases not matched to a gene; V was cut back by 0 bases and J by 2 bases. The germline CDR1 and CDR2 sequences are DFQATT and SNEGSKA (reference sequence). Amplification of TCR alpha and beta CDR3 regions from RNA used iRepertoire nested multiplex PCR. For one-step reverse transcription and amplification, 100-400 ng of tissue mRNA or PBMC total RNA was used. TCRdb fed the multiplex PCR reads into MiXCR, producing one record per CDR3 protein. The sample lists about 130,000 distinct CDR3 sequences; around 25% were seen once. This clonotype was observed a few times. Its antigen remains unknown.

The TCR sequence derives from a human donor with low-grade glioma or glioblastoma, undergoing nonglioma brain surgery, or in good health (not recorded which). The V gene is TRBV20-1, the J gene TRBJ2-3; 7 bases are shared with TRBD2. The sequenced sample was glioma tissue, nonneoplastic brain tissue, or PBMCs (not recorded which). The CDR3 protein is CSARDVSGATDTQYF. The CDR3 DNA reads TGCAGTGCTAGAGATGTGAGCGGGGCCACAGATACGCAGTATTTT.